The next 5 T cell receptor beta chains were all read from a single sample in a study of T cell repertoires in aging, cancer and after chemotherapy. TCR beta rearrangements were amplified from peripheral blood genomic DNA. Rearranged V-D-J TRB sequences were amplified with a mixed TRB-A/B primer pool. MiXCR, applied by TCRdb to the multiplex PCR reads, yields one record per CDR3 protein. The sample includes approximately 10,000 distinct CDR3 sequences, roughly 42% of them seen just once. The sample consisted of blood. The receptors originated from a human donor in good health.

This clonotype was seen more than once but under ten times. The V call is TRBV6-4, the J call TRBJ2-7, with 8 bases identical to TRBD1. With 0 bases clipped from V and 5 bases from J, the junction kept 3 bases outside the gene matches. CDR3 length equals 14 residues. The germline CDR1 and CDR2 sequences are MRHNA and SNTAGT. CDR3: CASSDSPGGDEQYF. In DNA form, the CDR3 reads TGTGCCAGCAGTGACTCCCCAGGGGGCGACGAGCAGTACTTC.

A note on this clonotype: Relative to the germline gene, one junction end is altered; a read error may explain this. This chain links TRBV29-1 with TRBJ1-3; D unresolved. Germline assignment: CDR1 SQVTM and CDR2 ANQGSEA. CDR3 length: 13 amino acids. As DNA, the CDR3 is TGCAGCGTGGAAGACACCTCTGGAAACACCATATATTTT. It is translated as CSVEDTSGNTIYF.

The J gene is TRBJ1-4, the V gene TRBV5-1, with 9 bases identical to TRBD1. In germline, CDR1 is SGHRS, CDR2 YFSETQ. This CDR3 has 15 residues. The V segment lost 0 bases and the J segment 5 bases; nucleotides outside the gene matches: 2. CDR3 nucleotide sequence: TGCGCCAGCAGCTTGGCGACAGGGGGGAATGAAAAACTGTTTTTT. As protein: CASSLATGGNEKLFF.

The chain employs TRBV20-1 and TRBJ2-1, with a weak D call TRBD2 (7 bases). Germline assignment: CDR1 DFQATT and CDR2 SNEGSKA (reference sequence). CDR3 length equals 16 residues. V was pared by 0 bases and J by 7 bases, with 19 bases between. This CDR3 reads CSARDLGGGPLNEQFF. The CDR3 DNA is TGCAGTGCTAGAGATCTTGGCGGGGGCCCATTAAATGAGCAGTTCTTC.

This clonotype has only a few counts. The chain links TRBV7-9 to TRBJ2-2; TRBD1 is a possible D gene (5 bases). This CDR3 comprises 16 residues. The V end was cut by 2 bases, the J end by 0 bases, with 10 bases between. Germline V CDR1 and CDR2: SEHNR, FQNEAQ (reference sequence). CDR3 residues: CASSLSAGTNTGELFF. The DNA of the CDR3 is TGTGCCAGCAGCTTATCAGCAGGGACGAACACCGGGGAGCTGTTTTTT.